The 18 T cell receptor beta chains given below trace back to one sample, sequenced in a study of T cell responses to AZD1222 COVID-19 vaccine. Clones were read by immunoSEQ multiplex PCR, and TCRdb kept only the in-frame ones, dropping some. The table includes roughly 150,000 clones, roughly 90% detected once. The sequenced sample was peripheral blood, obtained 28 days after the second AZD1222 dose. These receptors came from an adult who received the AZD1222 COVID-19 vaccine.

The rearrangement joins TRBV18 to TRBJ1-5; D gene uncertain. The CDR3 spans 14 residues. With 5 bases removed from V and 5 bases from J, the gap between germline ends came to 13 bases. From germline, CDR1 is KGHSH and CDR2 LQKENI. Here the CDR3 DNA reads TGTGCCAGCTCAGCAAATAACCGGGATCAGCCCCAGCATTTT. Translated, it gives CASSANNRDQPQHF. Supplemented by reference TRBV18 and TRBJ1-5, the full variable domain reads NAGVMQNPRHLVRRRGQEARLRCSPMKGHSHVYWYRQLPEEGLKFMVYLQKENIIDESGMPKERFSAEFPKEGPSILRIQQVVRGDSAAYFCASSANNRDQPQHFGDGTRLSIL.

This rearrangement joins TRBV3-1 (or the pseudogene TRBV3-2) to TRBJ2-7; TRBD2 is a possible D gene (5 bases). Germline V CDR1 and CDR2: LGHDT, YNNKEL (reference sequence). V was clipped by 2 bases and J by 2 bases, with 16 bases between them. The CDR3 extends over 16 amino acids. DNA for the CDR3: TGTGCCAGCAGCCAATCTCGGCGAGGGCTTGCCTACGAGCAGTACTTC. It codes for CASSQSRRGLAYEQYF.

This chain joins TRBV12-3 or TRBV12-4 and TRBJ1-1, with D possibly matching TRBD1 (5 bases). The length of the CDR3 is 12 residues. Trimming shortened V by 8 bases and J by 0 bases, and 7 bases separated the two germline ends. The CDR3 DNA sequence: TGTGCCAGCGGACACCTGAACACTGAAGCTTTCTTT. It translates to CASGHLNTEAFF.

The chain uses TRBV11-2 and TRBJ2-7, with TRBD2 as a possible D gene (6 bases). V was pared by 1 base and J by 3 bases, with 16 bases between. The V gene's germline CDR1 is SGHAT and CDR2 FQNNGV. This CDR3 comprises 16 residues. This CDR3 reads CASSLGGDPNHYEQYF. The CDR3 nucleotides read TGTGCCAGCAGCTTAGGCGGGGACCCAAACCACTACGAGCAGTACTTC.

This sequence joins TRBV19 and TRBJ2-2; D possibly corresponds to TRBD2 (6 bases). Trimming stripped 3 bases from V and 3 bases from J, with 11 bases between. The CDR3 is made up of 15 amino acids. Per germline, CDR1 LNHDA and CDR2 SQIVND (reference sequence). CDR3 amino acids: CASSILGGDTGELFF. The CDR3 DNA follows: TGTGCCAGTAGTATTCTAGGAGGGGACACCGGGGAGCTGTTTTTT.

This clone was counted between two and nine times. V is TRBV11-2 and J is TRBJ1-6, with D uncertain. V was clipped by 5 bases and J by 9 bases, with 17 bases between them. The CDR3 has 15 residues. Looked up from germline, CDR1 is SGHAT and CDR2 is FQNNGV. This CDR3 is CASSPRESAGSPLHF. The CDR3 nucleotides read TGTGCCAGCAGCCCCCGGGAAAGCGCGGGTTCACCCCTCCACTTT.

The chain has TRBV28 and TRBJ2-1, with no clear D. The CDR3 runs 13 residues. Trimming stripped 2 bases from V and 3 bases from J, with 5 bases between. From germline, CDR1 is MDHEN and CDR2 SYDVKM. This chain's CDR3 is CASSLRDYNEQFF. CDR3 nucleotide sequence: TGTGCCAGCAGTTTACGTGACTACAATGAGCAGTTCTTC.

This chain uses TRBV27 with TRBJ1-1; D uncertain. V lost 8 bases and J lost 1, with 14 bases in between. Germline CDR1 MNHEY, CDR2 SMNVEV (reference sequence). There are 14 residues in the CDR3. The CDR3 spells CASGKARENTEAFF. The CDR3 DNA reads TGTGCCAGCGGGAAGGCTAGGGAGAACACTGAAGCTTTCTTT.

V usage is TRBV18 and J usage is TRBJ1-5; D is undetermined. In germline, CDR1 is KGHSH, CDR2 LQKENI. The CDR3 length is 13 residues. Trimming removed 3 bases at V and 5 bases at J, with 8 bases between. The DNA of the CDR3 is TGTGCCAGCTCACCTCGCATGGATCAGCCCCAGCATTTT. This translates into CASSPRMDQPQHF.

This chain joins TRBV19 and TRBJ2-5; D is perhaps TRBD1 (6 bases). The V end was cut by 9 bases, the J end by 4 bases, with 21 bases between. This CDR3 contains 15 residues. Looked up from germline, CDR1 is LNHDA and CDR2 is SQIVND (reference sequence). This chain's CDR3 is CASANAGVGLETQYF. In DNA form, the CDR3 reads TGTGCCAGCGCAAACGCAGGGGTTGGATTAGAGACCCAGTACTTC.

This clone was counted a single time. The chain joins TRBV2 to TRBJ2-5, with TRBD2 as a possible D gene (5 bases). The CDR3 sequence is 15 residues long. Germline V gene data show CDR1 as SNHLY and CDR2 as FYNNEI. The V gene lost 1 base and the J gene lost 1 base, with 10 bases spanning the gap. The CDR3 loop reads CASSEDGGLQETQYF. CDR3 nucleotide sequence: TGTGCCAGCAGTGAAGACGGAGGCCTCCAAGAGACCCAGTACTTC.

This clone appeared a single time. The CDR3 region is CASSLPGPGELFF. CDR3 DNA: TGTGCCAGCAGCTTGCCGGGTCCCGGGGAGCTGTTTTTT. This chain links TRBV5-6 with TRBJ2-2; D not resolved. The V end was cut by 1 base, the J end by 6 bases, with 7 bases between. This CDR3 is 13 amino acids long. CDR1 is SGHDT and CDR2 is YYEEEE in the germline V gene. Variable domain in full (rest from reference TRBV5-6 and TRBJ2-2): DAGVTQSPTHLIKTRGQQVTLRCSPKSGHDTVSWYQQALGQGPQFIFQYYEEEERQRGNFPDRFSGHQFPNYSSELNVNALLLGDSALYLCASSLPGPGELFFGEGSRLTVL.

This chain connects TRBV19 to TRBJ1-5; D might be TRBD1 (6 bases). The CDR3 is made up of 14 amino acids. CDR1 and CDR2 (germline): LNHDA, SQIVND (reference sequence). V was trimmed by 4 bases and J by 3 bases, leaving 10 bases between them. CDR3: CASSTRGNNQPQHF. CDR3 coding DNA: TGTGCCAGTAGTACCAGGGGAAACAATCAGCCCCAGCATTTT.

The V call is TRBV6-5, the J call TRBJ2-3; D is possibly TRBD1 (5 bases). Germline assignment: CDR1 MNHEY and CDR2 SVGAGI. Trimming shortened V by 2 bases and J by 0 bases, and 12 bases separated the two germline ends. The CDR3 totals 16 residues. The chain's CDR3 is CASSYIFRGSTDTQYF. Written as DNA, the CDR3 is TGTGCCAGCAGTTACATCTTTAGGGGTAGCACAGATACGCAGTATTTT.

This rearrangement joins TRBV28 to TRBJ1-5; D uncertain. The germline gives CDR1 MDHEN, CDR2 SYDVKM. The CDR3 has 15 residues. V shed 3 bases and J shed 3 bases, with 12 bases lying between them. The CDR3 sequence is CASSLWRANNQPQHF. CDR3 in DNA: TGTGCCAGCAGTTTGTGGAGGGCTAACAATCAGCCCCAGCATTTT.

The genes are TRBV20-1 and TRBJ1-6; tentative D call: TRBD1 (6 bases). Germline V CDR1 and CDR2: DFQATT, SNEGSKA (reference sequence). Trimming shortened V by 5 bases and J by 16 bases, and 15 bases separated the two germline ends. The CDR3 spans 11 residues. The CDR3 sequence: CSASQGERLHF. The CDR3 coding sequence is TGCAGTGCTTCACAGGGTGAGAGACTCCACTTT.

V gene TRBV10-3 combines with J gene TRBJ2-7; the D gene is possibly TRBD1 (6 bases). Looked up from germline, CDR1 is ENHRY and CDR2 is SYGVKD. Trimming removed 0 bases at V and 3 bases at J, with 15 bases between. This CDR3 has 16 amino acids. This CDR3 reads CAISESKYEGDYEQYF. The CDR3 DNA follows: TGTGCCATCAGTGAGTCGAAATATGAGGGGGACTACGAGCAGTACTTC.

This sequence joins TRBV27 and TRBJ1-6; D call uncertain. The V and J ends lost 7 bases and 11 bases respectively, with 15 bases between them. Germline V gives CDR1 MNHEY, CDR2 SMNVEV (reference sequence). The CDR3 covers 13 residues. The CDR3 region is CASTSGLRTPLHF. The CDR3 nucleotides are TGTGCCAGCACCTCGGGCCTTCGGACACCCCTCCACTTT.